This entry lists 7 T cell receptor beta chains sequenced from one sample in a study of identifying expanded T cells in peripheral blood. The table came from immunoSEQ multiplex PCR; TCRdb's copy has only in-frame clones and leaves some out. The sample records about 52,000 clones, roughly 82% being singletons. Sequencing was performed on blood. The source is a person aged 18 to 69 in good health.

V is TRBV5-1 and J is TRBJ2-1; weak D call: TRBD2 (5 bases). The germline V gene encodes CDR1 SGHRS and CDR2 YFSETQ. Deletions cut 0 bases from V and 7 bases from J, with 8 bases between. The CDR3 is 13 residues long. The CDR3 loop is CASSLEGRNEQFF. In nucleotides, the CDR3 is TGCGCCAGCAGCTTGGAAGGGAGAAATGAGCAGTTCTTC.

The V and J genes are TRBV19 and TRBJ1-5; the match to TRBD1 covers 8 bases. The length of the CDR3 is 15 residues. Germline loops: CDR1 LNHDA, CDR2 SQIVND (reference sequence). V was clipped by 4 bases and J by 5 bases; unmatched bases: 7. CDR3 protein: CASSKDRALDQPQHF. CDR3 coding DNA: TGTGCCAGTAGTAAGGACAGGGCTTTGGATCAGCCCCAGCATTTT.

This sequence joins TRBV7-6 and TRBJ2-1; a weak D match, TRBD2 (5 bases). The ends were cut back, 2 bases at V and 1 base at J, with 6 bases in the middle. Looked up from germline, CDR1 is SGHVS and CDR2 is FNYEAQ. The CDR3 is made up of 14 amino acids. This CDR3 is CASSLSGSYNEQFF. The CDR3 region has the DNA TGTGCCAGCAGCTTATCGGGGTCCTACAATGAGCAGTTCTTC.

This chain joins TRBV7-9 and TRBJ2-2, with D uncertain. Between the trimmed V and J ends, which lost 3 bases and 1 base, there was a span of 15 bases. CDR3 length equals 17 residues. The germline V gene encodes CDR1 SEHNR and CDR2 FQNEAQ (reference sequence). The CDR3 DNA sequence: TGTGCCAGCAGCTTCATTCCGGACGGACGGAACACCGGGGAGCTGTTTTTT. The encoded protein is CASSFIPDGRNTGELFF.

The chain combines TRBV4-2 with TRBJ1-2; TRBD1 might be the D (5 bases). The germline V gene encodes CDR1 LGHNA and CDR2 YNFKEQ. The CDR3 has 15 amino acids. With 0 bases removed from V and 2 bases from J, the gap between germline ends came to 10 bases. The CDR3: CASSQDPGSNYGYTF. The CDR3 region has the DNA TGTGCCAGCAGCCAAGATCCAGGGTCGAACTATGGCTACACCTTC.

The V gene is TRBV7-9, the J gene TRBJ1-1, with 10 bases matching TRBD1. V was pared by 3 bases and J by 3 bases, with 4 bases of the junction left unmatched. CDR3 size: 15 residues. Germline values: CDR1 SEHNR, CDR2 FQNEAQ (reference sequence). The CDR3 loop is CASSFLTGGYTEAFF. CDR3 nucleotides: TGTGCCAGCAGCTTCCTGACAGGGGGCTACACTGAAGCTTTCTTT.

V gene TRBV6-1 combines with J gene TRBJ1-5; D is undetermined. The germline V gene has CDR1 MNHNS and CDR2 SASEGT. Trimming shortened V by 4 bases and J by 7 bases, and 11 bases separated the two germline ends. The CDR3 covers 13 residues. The CDR3 protein is CASSVDHRQPQHF. The CDR3 DNA is TGTGCCAGCAGTGTAGACCACCGACAGCCCCAGCATTTT.